This T cell receptor beta chain originates from a study of persistence of HIV-infected CD4 T cells. The libraries were made with immunoSEQ version 4 in survey mode. TCRdb keeps only in-frame clones here, not all; method: immunoSEQ multiplex PCR. This table holds 35,000 to 45,000 clones, roughly 89% found once. A word on this clone: Its antigen is still unknown.

Nonspecific anti-CD3/anti-CD28 bead stimulation represents the broad CD4+ T cell repertoire. Sorting selected CD4+ T cells upregulating both CD40 ligand and CD69. A roughly 18-hour stimulation of CD8-depleted PBMCs used anti-CD28/CD49d costimulation, CD40-blocking antibody and enfuvirtide. CDR3 size: 14 residues. The V segment lost 4 bases and the J segment 4 bases; nucleotides outside the gene matches: 4. Per the germline V gene, CDR1 is SNHLY and CDR2 is FYNNEI. V usage is TRBV2 and J usage is TRBJ1-5; 7 bases agree with TRBD1. The starting material was CD4+ T cells sorted from PBMCs after approximately 19-hour stimulation, obtained from a patient who received antiretroviral therapy. The clonotype originates from an adult man with HIV who was CMV-seropositive. The CDR3 loop is CASSVQGLNQPQHF. The CDR3 DNA follows: TGTGCCAGCAGTGTACAGGGGCTGAATCAGCCCCAGCATTTT.